The subject of this entry is one T cell receptor beta chain. The clone's antigen remains unknown. The sample holds no much larger clone one base away, and base qualities are not on file. In total, 600 or so healthy bone marrow donors made up the cohort. At the time of sampling, every cohort member was nominally healthy, though immune exposures that went unrecorded were likely present. CMV serostatus was positive for roughly 290 and negative for about half of the roughly 700 cohort members, and was not recorded for this donor. Every donor gave a peripheral blood sample, and the peripheral blood mononuclear cells from that sample were used for TCR beta sequencing. Genomic DNA was extracted from the blood cell samples with the Qiagen DNeasy Blood Extraction Kit. The library came from the immunoSEQ multiplex PCR assay. A mixture of 60 forward primers for TCR Vbeta segments and 13 reverse primers for TCR Jbeta segments was used in the multiplex PCR. Amplification of the CDR3 region of rearranged TCR beta genes was performed with a multiplex PCR assay on genomic DNA. The Illumina HiSeq System was used to sequence the amplified TCR beta libraries as 87-base-pair reads. In the paper's pipeline: In a later analysis, tens of millions of unique TCR beta chains were counted across the 500 to 850 repertoires, and roughly 11 million of these chains were shared by at least two donors. Raw reads were error-corrected and collapsed into unique sequences by a nearest-neighbor algorithm in which closely related sequences were merged to remove PCR and sequencing errors. To assign V, D and J gene segments, CDR3 sequences were aligned to IMGT reference sequences. For a sequence to be retained, a match of at least six nucleotides was required to both a V gene segment and a J gene segment. Rearrangements were classified as productive when the CDR3 lacked stop codons and remained in frame with V and J, and all other rearrangements were classified as non-productive. CDR3 was defined according to IMGT convention as the region running from the second conserved V-encoded cysteine to the conserved J-encoded phenylalanine. In an earlier analysis of around 540 of the donors, sequences lacking an unambiguous match to a single V gene segment were excluded. An earlier analysis of several hundred of the donors called V segments functional above 56.7% productive rearrangements and segregating when the between-donor standard deviation exceeded 5%. To diagnose cytomegalovirus status from the catalog of TCR beta chain sequences, a statistical classification framework was built. In a later analysis, TCR nucleotide sequences were compared against IMGT/GENE-DB human TR gene sequences so that V and J genes could be assigned. The TCRdist pipeline was used in a later analysis to assign CDR3 sequences and most-parsimonious VDJ recombination scenarios. In a later analysis, each TCR beta chain was defined by its CDR3 amino acid sequence together with its V-gene family, and reads without a unique V-gene family were excluded. As a way to deal with suspected cross-contamination and a sequencing artifact, a later analysis dropped 592 nucleotide sequences that were highly shared and had low generation probability. In a later analysis, a clonal expansion index was calculated for each public chain from normalized within-repertoire ranks of inferred template counts. Generation probabilities in a later analysis came from a VDJ recombination model fitted to out-of-frame rearrangements, and those results were checked against IGoR. In a later analysis, hypergeometric tests were used to score TCR-TCR, TCR-HLA and TCR-CMV co-occurrence, with a repertoire-size bias correction applied to TCR pairs. False discovery rates were estimated in a later analysis by permuting HLA or CMV assignments 20 times. A later analysis grouped co-occurring TCRs with DBSCAN, adding TCRdist sequence similarity when clustering within HLA-allele-positive subsets. Co-occurrence clustering excluded repertoires with fewer than 30,000 or more than 120,000 public chains, plus five with anomalous nucleotide sharing. Here the immuneACCESS table is served through TCRdb, limited to in-frame sequences with V and J called. Missing clones are a known gap in these copies; in checked studies unresolved V genes cover under half, and the rest lacks a known reason. V, J and clone size derive from that table, while D and trimming were established from the DNA sequence. The sample includes around 98,000 clones, with 65% to 80% observed a single time. The biggest ten clones account for roughly 7.7% of the sample.

Spanning cysteine to phenylalanine, the CDR3 consists of 12 amino acids. Only the CDR3 DNA stays, 36 bases, in frame from base 1. V loses 4 bases, J loses 2 bases, and the germline ends lie 4 bases apart. The germline V gene encodes CDR1 SGHTA and CDR2 FQGNSA. These data belong to a study of cytomegalovirus exposure and HLA in healthy donors (dated by TCRdb to 2016 to 2017). For the wider study: According to an earlier analysis of 587 of the donors, 150 million to 200 million T cells yielded roughly 110 million unique TCR beta sequences and 276 Gb of sequence data. The number of typed donors differed by locus: roughly 629-640 for A, B, C, DRB1 and DQB1; some 540 for DQA1; 606 for DPA1; and some 470 for DPB1. Rather than using new phenotypic data, the later analysis identified candidate immune exposures from TCR beta sequences and from how often those sequences occurred across donors. About five DR-DQ haplotypes were handled as single units for association and clustering because linkage in the cohort was strong. A later analysis re-analyzed previously published TCR beta repertoires from approximately 670 donors and added high-resolution HLA genotyping to study TCR occurrence patterns. The study was designed to test whether signatures of past pathogen exposure could be identified by cataloging public T cell receptors. A later genetic analysis used genome-wide SNP genotypes for about 65% of the 666 donors, treating that subset as a discovery cohort. About 280 gigabases of sequencing data and tens of millions of unique TCR sequences made up an early release that covered approximately 620 HLA-typed donors. Class I and class II HLA loci were covered by the typing at four-digit resolution. An earlier analysis of 500 to 650 of the donors applied high-throughput TCR beta sequencing to assess whether each TCR beta V gene segment acted as functional or pseudogenic. All discovery cohort repertoires had been generated using a single sequencing platform. The study combined high-throughput TCR immunosequencing, statistical association of individual TCRs with disease status, and machine learning to predict cytomegalovirus infection status. The T cell repertoires of around 670 subjects were profiled by immunosequencing and related to cytomegalovirus serostatus. A separate validation cohort of over 95 different subjects was used in addition to the approximately 700-subject first cohort. Among some 400 genotyped donors of the cohort, an average of approximately 220,000 unique TCR beta nucleotide sequences was sequenced per donor, of which 15% to 20% were non-productive. The genetic ancestry cluster associated with self-reported Caucasian donors included roughly four fifths of the roughly 410 genotyped donors. Donor age, sex, ethnicity and CMV serostatus were compiled together with the repertoire data.

General conclusions and limits of the study: For the cohort, immune exposure information was limited to CMV serostatus. Specific HLA alleles were associated with roughly 17,000 TCR beta sequences at a false discovery rate of 0.05 in a later analysis. A further reported finding was that TCR beta sequences accurately predicted the HLA-A and HLA-B alleles for most subjects in the first cohort. Correlated functional status among segregating V segments might be attributable to linkage disequilibrium, but an unknown experimental factor could not be ruled out. Because HLA typing was unavailable for some donors at each locus, only the typed subset was used in association tests. The classifier was reported to diagnose cytomegalovirus status with high specificity and sensitivity in both the original and validation cohorts. The study gave a list of over 150 TCR beta chains associated with cytomegalovirus. An association between a missense DCLRE1C variant and V-gene and J-gene trimming of TCR beta chains was found in a later genetic analysis and replicated in an independent cohort. Most CMV-associated TCR beta chains appeared to be HLA-restricted in a later analysis, and the HLA associations seemed to be driven largely by CMV exposure. In a later analysis, TCR association rates were found to vary across HLA loci, with the most associated TCRs seen for DRB1 alleles and the fewest for HLA-C alleles. In vitro tests confirmed that a few of the cytomegalovirus-associated TCR beta chains recognize cytomegalovirus antigens. The presence/absence analyses assumed that sequencing depth was roughly uniform across donors, and that assumption may not be true. Because counts were too low, roughly 18 rarely observed V segments, including chromosome 9 orphons, were left out of the earlier analysis of 500 to 650 of the donors. Because the 87-base-pair reads could not distinguish some IMGT-functional V segments, including TRBV6-2 and TRBV6-3, those segments were excluded. Most TCR sequences were seen in very few donors, while some public TCRs were found in many individuals. When HLA alleles, especially DR and DQ, strongly co-occurred, attributing TCR associations to individual alleles was difficult. In a later genetic analysis, fewer N-insertions in productive TCRs were reported among donors in an Asian-associated ancestry cluster than the roughly 700-donor mean. According to a later analysis, parvovirus B19, influenza, CMV and Epstein-Barr virus appeared linked to several top co-occurrence clusters. A cluster of highly shared sequence variants was judged likely to be a technical artifact of the sequencing pipeline. In an earlier analysis of about 600 of the donors, most TCR beta V segments appeared in productive rearrangements about 87% or about 30% of the time, broadly matching IMGT annotations. The authors suggested that the approach could potentially be extended to other disease states and immunological phenotypes. Only TCR beta chains were sequenced in this cohort, and the absence of alpha or paired-chain data limited detectable features. In a later analysis, HLA-associated TCR beta chains were found to be more clonally expanded and to have lower generation probabilities than equally common non-associated chains.

The material sequenced was PBMCs. Recombination joined TRBV7-2 with TRBJ2-3, with the D gene uncertain. The TCR sequence derives from a human donor in good health. The CDR3 has the sequence CASSSSTDTQYF. The DNA is TGTGCCAGCAGCTCTTCCACAGATACGCAGTATTTT.